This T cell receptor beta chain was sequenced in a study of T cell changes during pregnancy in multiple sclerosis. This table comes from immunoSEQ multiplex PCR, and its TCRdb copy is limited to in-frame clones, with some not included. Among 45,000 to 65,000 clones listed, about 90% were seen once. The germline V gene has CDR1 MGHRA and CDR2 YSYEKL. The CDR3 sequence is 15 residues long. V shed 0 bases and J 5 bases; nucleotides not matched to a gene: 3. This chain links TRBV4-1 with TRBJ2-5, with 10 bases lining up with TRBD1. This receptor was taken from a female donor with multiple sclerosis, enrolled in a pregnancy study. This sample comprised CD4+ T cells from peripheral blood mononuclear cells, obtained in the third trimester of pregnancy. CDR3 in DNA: TGCGCCAGCAGCCAAGAGACAGGGGGCTGGGAGACCCAGTACTTC. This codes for CASSQETGGWETQYF.